Below, 19 T cell receptor beta chains from the same sample are listed, as sequenced in a study of blood T cell repertoires in COVID-19. Here immunoSEQ multiplex PCR was the method, and the copy in TCRdb shows in-frame clones only, minus some. The table has approximately 200,000 clones, approximately 90% seen once. The material sequenced was PBMCs or T cells enriched from blood (not recorded which). All receptors derive from a young woman in a cohort exposed to, infected with or recovered from COVID-19 (not recorded which).

The rearrangement links TRBV7-9 to TRBJ1-2; TRBD1 might be the D (5 bases). The CDR3 runs to 14 residues. The germline gives CDR1 SEHNR, CDR2 FQNEAQ (reference sequence). Trimming removed 6 bases at V and 8 bases at J, with 19 bases between. In DNA form, the CDR3 reads TGTGCCAGCAGTCGCGGTGGGGGGGTAGGAGGCTACACCTTC. It specifies CASSRGGGVGGYTF.

The chain has TRBV15 and TRBJ2-1; no clear D gene. Germline-derived CDR1 and CDR2 are LNHNV and YYDKDF (reference sequence). With 3 bases removed from V and 10 bases from J, the gap between germline ends came to 7 bases. This CDR3 contains 11 residues. The CDR3 region is CATSSSSEQFF. DNA for the CDR3: TGTGCCACCAGCAGCTCCTCGGAGCAGTTCTTC.

The chain has TRBV3-1 (or the pseudogene TRBV3-2) and TRBJ1-5; 7 nucleotides line up with TRBD1. J lost 3 bases, V lost 2 bases, and 7 bases had no gene match. The CDR3 has 16 amino acids. Germline assignment: CDR1 LGHDT and CDR2 YNNKEL (reference sequence). The CDR3 coding sequence is TGTGCCAGCAGCCAACAGGGGGGTCCTCCCAATCAGCCCCAGCATTTT. Translated, it gives CASSQQGGPPNQPQHF.

The genes are TRBV5-1 and TRBJ2-1, with 7 bases that match TRBD2. From germline, CDR1 is SGHRS and CDR2 YFSETQ. J gave up 2 bases and V 4 bases, and 6 bases lay outside the gene matches. The length of the CDR3 is 15 residues. In DNA form, the CDR3 reads TGCGCCAGCAGCCTTCGACTAGCCCCCTACAATGAGCAGTTCTTC. Its translation: CASSLRLAPYNEQFF.

The rearrangement links TRBV7-9 to TRBJ1-5, with D unresolved. The V end lost 4 bases, the J end lost 0 bases, and 4 bases lay between the germline ends. The CDR3 has 13 residues. The germline CDR1 and CDR2 sequences are SEHNR and FQNEAQ (reference sequence). The CDR3 loop reads CASSYNSNQPQHF. The CDR3 DNA reads as TGTGCCAGCAGCTACAATAGCAATCAGCCCCAGCATTTT.

The chain is built from TRBV27 and TRBJ2-1, with 12 positions matching TRBD2. Germline values: CDR1 MNHEY, CDR2 SMNVEV (reference sequence). Unmatched junction bases numbered 5, after V lost 3 bases and J lost 2 bases. The CDR3 has 17 residues. The CDR3 DNA reads TGTGCCAGCAGTTTCCTAGCGGGGGGGCGCACCTACAATGAGCAGTTCTTC. This translates into CASSFLAGGRTYNEQFF.

The chain employs TRBV6-2 or TRBV6-3 and TRBJ1-2; no clear D gene. Per the germline V gene, CDR1 is MNHEY and CDR2 is SVGEGT. CDR3 length: 12 amino acids. The ends were cut back, 4 bases at V and 3 bases at J, with 6 bases in the middle. This CDR3 reads CASSLADYGYTF. The CDR3 nucleotides read TGTGCCAGCAGTTTGGCAGACTATGGCTACACCTTC.

The chain employs TRBV6-5 and TRBJ1-3; D gene ambiguous. This CDR3 contains 12 residues. Between the trimmed V and J ends, which lost 8 bases and 0 bases, there was a span of 5 bases. Germline lookup yields CDR1 MNHEY and CDR2 SVGAGI. The CDR3 nucleotides read TGTGCCAGCGCGAACTCTGGAAACACCATATATTTT. Protein: CASANSGNTIYF.

In this sample, this clone turned up a few times. The chain uses TRBV3-1 (or the pseudogene TRBV3-2) and TRBJ1-5; 8 bases are a match to TRBD1. The CDR3 consists of 19 residues. Germline trimming cut 0 bases from V and 0 bases from J; bases unmatched to any gene: 10. Germline CDR1 reads LGHDT; CDR2 reads YNNKEL (reference sequence). Here the CDR3 reads CASSQEQGAVGNSNQPQHF. Written as DNA, the CDR3 is TGTGCCAGCAGCCAAGAGCAGGGGGCGGTCGGCAATAGCAATCAGCCCCAGCATTTT.

Only one count was recorded for this clone. The chain combines TRBV18 with TRBJ2-7; TRBD1 aligns across 7 bases. Germline V CDR1 and CDR2: KGHSH, LQKENI. V dropped 3 bases and J dropped 3; count of bases not matched to a gene: 5. This CDR3 spans 14 amino acids. The CDR3 is CASSPGQKFYEQYF. The CDR3, as DNA: TGTGCCAGCTCACCGGGACAGAAGTTCTACGAGCAGTACTTC.

A single count supports this clone. For the CDR3, the DNA is TGTGCCAGCAGCCTCGGACAGGTCGGTTACGAGCAGTACTTC. Amino acids: CASSLGQVGYEQYF. This chain joins TRBV5-4 and TRBJ2-7; 7 bases fit TRBD1. Germline trimming cut 4 bases from V and 4 bases from J; bases unmatched to any gene: 8. This CDR3 is built from 14 residues. Germline V lookup: CDR1 SGHNT, CDR2 YYREEE (reference sequence). Full variable domain (outside the CDR3, taken from reference TRBV5-4 and TRBJ2-7): ETGVTQSPTHLIKTRGQQVTLRCSSQSGHNTVSWYQQALGQGPQFIFQYYREEENGRGNFPPRFSGLQFPNYSSELNVNALELDDSALYLCASSLGQVGYEQYFGPGTRLTVT.

The chain joins TRBV5-1 to TRBJ2-3, with a tentative D call TRBD2 (5 bases). Germline CDR1 reads SGHRS; CDR2 reads YFSETQ. The CDR3 sequence is 12 residues long. Trimming cost V 5 bases and J 7 bases, with 11 bases left between them. The CDR3 loop reads CASSGAENTQYF. The CDR3 nucleotides are TGCGCCAGCAGTGGAGCGGAGAATACGCAGTATTTT.

This chain joins TRBV7-2 and TRBJ1-4; 7 bases agree with TRBD1. Germline V CDR1 and CDR2: SGHTA, FQGNSA. This CDR3 spans 15 amino acids. The V and J ends lost 5 bases and 6 bases, in that order; junction bases with no gene match: 9. The CDR3 bases are TGTGCCAGCAGCCAGAGGACAGGCCGGGATGAAAAACTGTTTTTT. The encoded protein is CASSQRTGRDEKLFF.

The chain carries TRBV11-2 and TRBJ1-4, with TRBD1 identical over 9 bases. This CDR3 contains 16 residues. Germline CDR1 reads SGHAT; CDR2 reads FQNNGV. V shed 0 bases, J shed 5 bases, and the junction held 4 bases outside the gene matches. The CDR3 nucleotides read TGTGCCAGCAGCTTAGATCTTGGGACAGGGAATGAAAAACTGTTTTTT. Translating gives CASSLDLGTGNEKLFF. Drawing the rest from reference TRBV11-2 and TRBJ1-4, the complete variable domain is EAGVAQSPRYKIIEKRQSVAFWCNPISGHATLYWYQQILGQGPKLLIQFQNNGVVDDSQLPKDRFSAERLKGVDSTLKIQPAKLEDSAVYLCASSLDLGTGNEKLFFGSGTQLSVL.

This clone was seen just once. The V and J genes are TRBV28 and TRBJ2-7; D perhaps matches TRBD1 (5 bases). Germline CDR1 reads MDHEN; CDR2 reads SYDVKM. The CDR3 consists of 12 residues. Trimming took 4 bases from V and 3 from J, leaving 7 bases between them. CDR3 sequence (DNA): TGTGCCAGCAGTTCCACAGGCTACGAGCAGTACTTC. Its translation: CASSSTGYEQYF. Using reference TRBV28 and TRBJ2-7 for the parts outside the CDR3, the full variable domain is DVKVTQSSRYLVKRTGEKVFLECVQDMDHENMFWYRQDPGLGLRLIYFSYDVKMKEKGDIPEGYSVSREKKERFSLILESASTNQTSMYLCASSSTGYEQYFGPGTRLTVT.

The chain recombines TRBV5-1 with TRBJ1-1; D gene uncertain. The V gene lost 4 bases and the J gene lost 0 bases, with 10 bases spanning the gap. Germline values: CDR1 SGHRS, CDR2 YFSETQ. The length of the CDR3 is 14 residues. CDR3 sequence: CASSTGAMNTEAFF. In nucleotides, the CDR3 is TGCGCCAGCAGCACTGGTGCTATGAACACTGAAGCTTTCTTT.

CDR3 bases: TGTGCCAGCAGTGAAAGTGGGACAGGGCTGGGCTACACCTTC. Protein sequence: CASSESGTGLGYTF. V is TRBV6-1 and J is TRBJ1-2, with 9 positions matching TRBD1. This CDR3 has 14 amino acids. Trimming cost V 2 bases and J 8 bases; bases outside gene matches: 6. The germline V gene has CDR1 MNHNS and CDR2 SASEGT.

Here the CDR3 DNA reads TGTGCCGGCGGGGGGGTCTATGGCTACACCTTC. As protein: CAGGGVYGYTF. The chain combines TRBV6-5 with TRBJ1-2, with a weak D call TRBD1 (5 bases). The CDR3 extends over 11 amino acids. Per the germline V gene, CDR1 is MNHEY and CDR2 is SVGAGI. Trimming left V 11 bases short and J 4 bases short, with 11 bases between.

Concerning this clone itself: Germline and junction disagree at one end, which may indicate a read error. The chain recombines TRBV7-3 with TRBJ2-1; weak D call: TRBD2 (6 bases). Germline CDR1 and CDR2: SGHTA and FQGTGA. The CDR3 totals 14 residues. The CDR3 nucleotides are TGTGCCAGCAGCTTGGGGGACTCCGACAATGAGCAGTTCTTC. Translated: CASSLGDSDNEQFF.